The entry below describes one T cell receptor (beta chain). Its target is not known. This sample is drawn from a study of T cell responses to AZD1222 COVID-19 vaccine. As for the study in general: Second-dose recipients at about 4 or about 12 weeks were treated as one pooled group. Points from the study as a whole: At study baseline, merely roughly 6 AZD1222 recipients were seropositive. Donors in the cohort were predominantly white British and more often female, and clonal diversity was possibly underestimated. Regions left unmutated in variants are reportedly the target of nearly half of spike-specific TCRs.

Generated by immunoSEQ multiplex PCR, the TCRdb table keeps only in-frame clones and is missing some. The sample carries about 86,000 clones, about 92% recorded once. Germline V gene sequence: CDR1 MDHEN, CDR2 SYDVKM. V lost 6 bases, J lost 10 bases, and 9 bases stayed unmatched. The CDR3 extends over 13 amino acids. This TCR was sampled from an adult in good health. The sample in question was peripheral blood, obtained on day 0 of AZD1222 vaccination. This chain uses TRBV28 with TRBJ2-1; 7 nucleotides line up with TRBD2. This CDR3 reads CASSRPVLAEQFF. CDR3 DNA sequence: TGTGCCAGCAGCCGACCGGTACTAGCGGAGCAGTTCTTC.